This TCR beta chain was identified during a study of T cells expressing NK-cell markers. Overall study results and limits: Several of the donors carried dominant NKG2C+ clonotypes that took up roughly 1.0-7.0% of their CD8+ T cells. These clonotypes also led the CD3+CD56-NKG2C+ fraction in several donors.

For TCR beta, cDNA was produced by 5'RACE template switching with UMIs. TCRdb derives one entry per CDR3 protein from the 5' RACE reads, leaving out DNA. This table lists about 170,000 distinct CDR3 sequences. Remarks on this clonotype: The antigen is not known.

The CDR3 is made up of 15 amino acids. The origin of this receptor is a man aged 18-70 years in good health. What was sequenced was blood T cells: a sorted CD56 or NKG2C T cell subset, CD4+ or CD8+ T cells, or bulk PBMC T cells (not recorded which). The chain couples TRBV12-3 or TRBV12-4 to TRBJ1-2; TCRdb's D call, TRBD1, is unchecked because there is no DNA. The chain's CDR3 is CASSPRYGGSRGYTF.